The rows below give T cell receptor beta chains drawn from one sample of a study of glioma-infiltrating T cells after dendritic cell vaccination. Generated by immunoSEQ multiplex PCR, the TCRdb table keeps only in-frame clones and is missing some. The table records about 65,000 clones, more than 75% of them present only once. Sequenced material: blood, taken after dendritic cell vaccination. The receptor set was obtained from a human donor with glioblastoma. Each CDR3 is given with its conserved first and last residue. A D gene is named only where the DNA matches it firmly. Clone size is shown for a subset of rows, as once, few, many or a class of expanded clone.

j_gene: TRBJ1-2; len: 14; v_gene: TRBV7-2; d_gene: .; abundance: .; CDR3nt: TGTGCCAGCAGCTCTCCGGGGGGGGCTTATGGCTACACCTTC; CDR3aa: CASSSPGGAYGYTF
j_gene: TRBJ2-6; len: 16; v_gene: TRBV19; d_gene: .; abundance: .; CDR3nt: TGTGCCAGTAGCTCCCAAGGGGGCTCTGGGGCCAACGTCCTGACTTTC; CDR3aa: CASSSQGGSGANVLTF
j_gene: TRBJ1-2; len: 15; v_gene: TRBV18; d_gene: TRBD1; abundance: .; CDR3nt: TGTGCCAGCTCACCTCGGGGACAGTTAGACTATGGCTACACCTTC; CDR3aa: CASSPRGQLDYGYTF
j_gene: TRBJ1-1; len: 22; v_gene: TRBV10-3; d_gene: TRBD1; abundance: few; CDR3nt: TGTGCCATCAGTGAGCCGTCCGGGACAGGGGATACCCGAGTACGGCTGAACACTGAAGCTTTCTTT; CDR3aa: CAISEPSGTGDTRVRLNTEAFF
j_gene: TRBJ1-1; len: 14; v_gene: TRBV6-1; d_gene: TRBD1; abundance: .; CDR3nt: TGTGCCAGCAGCCTACAACAGGGGGCCAATGAAGCTTTCTTT; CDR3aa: CASSLQQGANEAFF
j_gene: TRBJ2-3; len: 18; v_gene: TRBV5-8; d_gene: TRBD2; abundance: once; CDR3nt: TGTGCCAGCAGCCACGGGACTAGCGGGGGGGCCCCCACAGATACGCAGTATTTT; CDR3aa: CASSHGTSGGAPTDTQYF
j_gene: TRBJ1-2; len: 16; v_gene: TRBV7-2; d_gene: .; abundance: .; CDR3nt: TGTGCCAGCAGCTTAGCGCACGGTCTACTTTCGGGTGGCTACACCTTC; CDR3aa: CASSLAHGLLSGGYTF
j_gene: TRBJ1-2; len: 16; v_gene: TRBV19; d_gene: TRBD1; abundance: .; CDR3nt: TGTGCCAGTAGTATAACCCGGACAGGGGGGAGCTATGGCTACACCTTC; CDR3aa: CASSITRTGGSYGYTF
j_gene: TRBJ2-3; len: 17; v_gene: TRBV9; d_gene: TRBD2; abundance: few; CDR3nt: TGTGCCAGCAGCGCCCAGGGACTAGCGGGTTTCACAGATACGCAGTATTTT; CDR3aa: CASSAQGLAGFTDTQYF
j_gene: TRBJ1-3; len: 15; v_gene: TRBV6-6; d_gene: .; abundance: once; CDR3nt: TGTGCCAGCAGTACCCGGGAGTTACGTGGAAACACCATATATTTT; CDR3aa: CASSTRELRGNTIYF
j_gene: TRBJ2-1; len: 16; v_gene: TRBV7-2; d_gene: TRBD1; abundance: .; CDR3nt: TGTGCCAGCAGCTTAGTGGGACAGGGGATCTACAATGAGCAGTTCTTC; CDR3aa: CASSLVGQGIYNEQFF
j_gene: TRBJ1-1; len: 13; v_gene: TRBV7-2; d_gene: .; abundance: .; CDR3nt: TGTGCCAGCAGCTTTCAGGAGAACACTGAAGCTTTCTTT; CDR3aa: CASSFQENTEAFF
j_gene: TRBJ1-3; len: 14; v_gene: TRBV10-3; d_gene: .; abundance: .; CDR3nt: TGTGCCATCGGGCGGGAAACCTCTGGAAACACCATATATTTT; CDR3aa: CAIGRETSGNTIYF
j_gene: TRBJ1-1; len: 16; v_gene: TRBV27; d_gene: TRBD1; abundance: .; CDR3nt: TGTGCCAGCAGTTTATTGCGTGGACAGGGGAACACTGAAGCTTTCTTT; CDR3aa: CASSLLRGQGNTEAFF
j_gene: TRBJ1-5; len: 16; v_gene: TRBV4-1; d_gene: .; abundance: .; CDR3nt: TGCGCCAGCAGCCTGTTGCCCCCAGGGAGCAATCAGCCCCAGCATTTT; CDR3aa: CASSLLPPGSNQPQHF
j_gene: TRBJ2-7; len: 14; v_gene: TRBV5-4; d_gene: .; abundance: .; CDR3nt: TGTGCCAGCAGCTCTCGAGGGGGGGGCTACGAGCAGTACTTC; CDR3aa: CASSSRGGGYEQYF
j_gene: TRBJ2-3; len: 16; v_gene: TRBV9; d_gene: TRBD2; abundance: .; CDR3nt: TGTGCCAGCACCCCGAGGGGGGGACTAGCGGAGGATACGCAGTATTTT; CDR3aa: CASTPRGGLAEDTQYF
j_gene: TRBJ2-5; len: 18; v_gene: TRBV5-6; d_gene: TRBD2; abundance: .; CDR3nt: TGTGCCAGCAGCTTGGCCTTGCTAGCGGGGGGGGCCCCGGGGACCCAGTACTTC; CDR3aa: CASSLALLAGGAPGTQYF
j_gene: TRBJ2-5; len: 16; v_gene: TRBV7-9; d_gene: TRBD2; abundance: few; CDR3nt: TGTGCCAGCAGCCCCAGCCAGCGGGGGGGAGGTGAGACCCAGTACTTC; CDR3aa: CASSPSQRGGGETQYF
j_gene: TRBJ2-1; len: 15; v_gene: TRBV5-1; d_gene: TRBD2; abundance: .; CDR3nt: TGCGCCAGCAGCTTGCCAGCGGGAGCGTTCAATGAGCAGTTCTTC; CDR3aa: CASSLPAGAFNEQFF
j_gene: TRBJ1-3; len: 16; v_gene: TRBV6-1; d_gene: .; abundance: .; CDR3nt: TGTGCCAGCAGTGAAGTGGGCGGGAGCTCTGGAAACACCATATATTTT; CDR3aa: CASSEVGGSSGNTIYF
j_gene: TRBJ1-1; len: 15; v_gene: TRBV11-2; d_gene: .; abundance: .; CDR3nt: TGTGCCAGCAGCGCCCCCGGGGGTCGGAACACTGAAGCTTTCTTT; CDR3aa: CASSAPGGRNTEAFF
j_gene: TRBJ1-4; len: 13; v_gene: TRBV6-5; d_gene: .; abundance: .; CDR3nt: TGTGCCAGCAGGGGCGCAACTAATGAAAAACTGTTTTTT; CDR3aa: CASRGATNEKLFF
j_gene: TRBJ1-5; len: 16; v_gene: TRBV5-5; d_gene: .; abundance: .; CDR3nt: TGTGCCAGCAGCTTGTTCGGGTCTAGAAGCAATCAGCCCCAGCATTTT; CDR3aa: CASSLFGSRSNQPQHF
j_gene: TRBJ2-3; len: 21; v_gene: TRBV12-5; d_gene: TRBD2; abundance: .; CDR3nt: TGTGCTAGTGGTTTGATCACGGGACTAGCGGGAGGTGGGAGAAGCACAGATACGCAGTATTTT; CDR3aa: CASGLITGLAGGGRSTDTQYF
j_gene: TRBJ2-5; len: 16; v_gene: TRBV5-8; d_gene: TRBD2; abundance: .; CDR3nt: TGTGCCAGCAGCTTAGGACTAGCGGGGGGCCGGGAGACCCAGTACTTC; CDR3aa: CASSLGLAGGRETQYF
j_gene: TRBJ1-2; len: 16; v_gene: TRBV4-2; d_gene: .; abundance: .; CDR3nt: TGTGCCAGCAGCCAAGATCTCGGAGGCGGGGACTATGGCTACACCTTC; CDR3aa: CASSQDLGGGDYGYTF
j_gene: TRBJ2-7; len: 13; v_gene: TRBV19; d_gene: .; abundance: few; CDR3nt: TGTGCCAGTAGTATAAACCTAGACTACGAGCAGTACTTC; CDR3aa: CASSINLDYEQYF
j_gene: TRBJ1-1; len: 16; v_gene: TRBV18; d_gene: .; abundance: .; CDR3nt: TGTGCCAGCTCACCCCGGACAGCTACTATGAACACTGAAGCTTTCTTT; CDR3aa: CASSPRTATMNTEAFF
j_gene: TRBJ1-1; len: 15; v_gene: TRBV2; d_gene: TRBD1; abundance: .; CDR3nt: TGTGCCAGCAGGAACCCGGGACAGGGACACACTGAAGCTTTCTTT; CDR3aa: CASRNPGQGHTEAFF
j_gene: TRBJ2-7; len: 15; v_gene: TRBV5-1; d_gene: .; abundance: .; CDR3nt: TGCGCCAGCAGCTTGGCCGGCAGGGCGATAGACGAGCAGTACTTC; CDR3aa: CASSLAGRAIDEQYF
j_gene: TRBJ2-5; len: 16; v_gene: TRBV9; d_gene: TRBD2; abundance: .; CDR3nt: TGTGCCAGCAGCGTAGTGGGACTAGCGGGAGAAGAGACCCAGTACTTC; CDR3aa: CASSVVGLAGEETQYF
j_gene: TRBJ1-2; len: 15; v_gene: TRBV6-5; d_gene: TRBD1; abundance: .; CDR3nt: TGTGCCAGCAGTGTACCGGGACAGGGAAGGGCTGGCTACACCTTC; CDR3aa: CASSVPGQGRAGYTF
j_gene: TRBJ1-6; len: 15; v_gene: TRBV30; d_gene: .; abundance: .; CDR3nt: TGTGCCTGGAGTGGGGGGCCGGCATATAATTCACCCCTCCACTTT; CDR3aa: CAWSGGPAYNSPLHF
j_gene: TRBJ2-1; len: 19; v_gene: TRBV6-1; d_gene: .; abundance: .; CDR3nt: TGTGCCAGCAGTGAAACCGGTGAGTTAGTGGGAGCCCACTACAATGAGCAGTTCTTC; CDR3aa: CASSETGELVGAHYNEQFF
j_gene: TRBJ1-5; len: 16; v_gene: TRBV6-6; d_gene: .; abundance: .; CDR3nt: TGTGCCAGCAGTCCCCTCGGGGGGCGGGGGATCCAGCCCCAGCATTTT; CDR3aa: CASSPLGGRGIQPQHF
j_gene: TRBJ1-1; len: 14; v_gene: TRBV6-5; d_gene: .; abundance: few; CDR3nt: TGTGCCAGCAGTTACGAGGGAATCAACACTGAAGCTTTCTTT; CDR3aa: CASSYEGINTEAFF
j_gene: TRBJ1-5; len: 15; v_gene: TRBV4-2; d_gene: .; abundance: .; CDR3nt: TGTGCCAGCAGCAAAAGCTCGGACAACAATCAGCCCCAGCATTTT; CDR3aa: CASSKSSDNNQPQHF
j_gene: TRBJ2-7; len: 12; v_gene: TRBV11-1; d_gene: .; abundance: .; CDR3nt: TGTGCCAGCAGCCGCGGGCCCTACGAGCAGTACTTC; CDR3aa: CASSRGPYEQYF
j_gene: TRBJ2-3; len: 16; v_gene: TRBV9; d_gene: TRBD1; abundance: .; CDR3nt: TGTGCCAGCAGCGTCCGGGGTGGGGACAGGGCAGATACGCAGTATTTT; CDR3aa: CASSVRGGDRADTQYF
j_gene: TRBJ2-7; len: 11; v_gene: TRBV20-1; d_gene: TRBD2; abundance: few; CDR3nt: TGCAGTGCTACAACTAGCGCCGAGCAGTACTTC; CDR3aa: CSATTSAEQYF
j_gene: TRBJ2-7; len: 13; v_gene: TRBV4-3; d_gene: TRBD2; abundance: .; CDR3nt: TGCGCCAGCAGTGGGGGGAGGGCCTACGAGCAGTACTTC; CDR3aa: CASSGGRAYEQYF
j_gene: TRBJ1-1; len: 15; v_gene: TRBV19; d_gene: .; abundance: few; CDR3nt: TGTGCCAGTAGTATAGCAGGACAGATGAACACTGAAGCTTTCTTT; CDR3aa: CASSIAGQMNTEAFF
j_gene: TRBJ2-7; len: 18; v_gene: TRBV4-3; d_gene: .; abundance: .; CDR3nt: TGCGCCAGCAGCGCGGGGGTTTGGCGTGGGGGCTGGTGGTACGAGCAGTACTTC; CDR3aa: CASSAGVWRGGWWYEQYF
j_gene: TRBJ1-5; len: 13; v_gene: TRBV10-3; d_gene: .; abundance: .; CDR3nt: TGTGCCATCATGGAGGAAAGGAATCAGCCCCAGCATTTT; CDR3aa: CAIMEERNQPQHF
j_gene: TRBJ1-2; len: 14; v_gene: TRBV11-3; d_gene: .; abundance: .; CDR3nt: TGTGCCAGCAGCCCCTCCATGGGGCCCTATGGCTACACCTTC; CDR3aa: CASSPSMGPYGYTF
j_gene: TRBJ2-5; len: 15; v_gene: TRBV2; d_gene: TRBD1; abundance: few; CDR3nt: TGTGCCAGCAAACGGGACAGTTTGAACCAAGAGACCCAGTACTTC; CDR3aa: CASKRDSLNQETQYF
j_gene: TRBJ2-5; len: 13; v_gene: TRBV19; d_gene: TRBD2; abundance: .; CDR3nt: TGTGCCAGTACTGGACTAGCGGGGGAGGCCCAGTACTTC; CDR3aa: CASTGLAGEAQYF
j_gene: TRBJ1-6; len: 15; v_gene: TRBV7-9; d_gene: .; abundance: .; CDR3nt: TGTGCCAGCAGCTTACCGGGACAAAATAATTCCCCCCTCCACTTT; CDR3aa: CASSLPGQNNSPLHF
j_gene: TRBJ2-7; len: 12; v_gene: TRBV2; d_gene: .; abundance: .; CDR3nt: TGTGCCAGCAGTCCAGGGCGCAACGAGCAGTACTTC; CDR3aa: CASSPGRNEQYF
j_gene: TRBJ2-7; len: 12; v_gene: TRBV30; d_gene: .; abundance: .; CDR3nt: TGTGCCTGGAGTTCACAGGGATACGAGCAGTACTTC; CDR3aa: CAWSSQGYEQYF
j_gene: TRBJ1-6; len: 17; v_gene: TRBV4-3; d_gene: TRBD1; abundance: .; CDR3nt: TGCGCCAGCAGCCAAGAAGGGGACAGGGCCAATAATTCACCCCTCCACTTT; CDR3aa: CASSQEGDRANNSPLHF